The clone carrying this TCR beta chain has a handful of counts. Its antigen is not known. This entry comes from a study of T cell repertoires in cytomegalovirus infection. Across the whole study: An indication of both CMV infection and matching HLA type came from public TCR beta signatures. Findings and caveats of the study: It was HLA-C-restricted CMV-specific TCR beta clonotypes that dominated the response ex vivo.

One entry per CDR3 protein, called by TCRdb with MiXCR from the reads. Of around 310,000 distinct CDR3 sequences detected, under 20% appear once; the ten largest clones hold 12%. The CDR3 contains 15 residues. V lost 6 bases, J lost 4 bases, and 7 bases stayed unmatched. Looked up from germline, CDR1 is MNHNY and CDR2 is SVGAGI (reference sequence). This chain joins TRBV6-6 and TRBJ1-4, with 8 bases lining up with TRBD1. This TCR was sampled from a human donor in good health (CMV status not recorded). Some clones in this sample may be carry-over from other donors' samples. The source material was PBMCs. CDR3 DNA sequence: TGTGCCAGCAGAACCCAGGGGGCGAATAATGAAAAACTGTTTTTT. Translated: CASRTQGANNEKLFF.